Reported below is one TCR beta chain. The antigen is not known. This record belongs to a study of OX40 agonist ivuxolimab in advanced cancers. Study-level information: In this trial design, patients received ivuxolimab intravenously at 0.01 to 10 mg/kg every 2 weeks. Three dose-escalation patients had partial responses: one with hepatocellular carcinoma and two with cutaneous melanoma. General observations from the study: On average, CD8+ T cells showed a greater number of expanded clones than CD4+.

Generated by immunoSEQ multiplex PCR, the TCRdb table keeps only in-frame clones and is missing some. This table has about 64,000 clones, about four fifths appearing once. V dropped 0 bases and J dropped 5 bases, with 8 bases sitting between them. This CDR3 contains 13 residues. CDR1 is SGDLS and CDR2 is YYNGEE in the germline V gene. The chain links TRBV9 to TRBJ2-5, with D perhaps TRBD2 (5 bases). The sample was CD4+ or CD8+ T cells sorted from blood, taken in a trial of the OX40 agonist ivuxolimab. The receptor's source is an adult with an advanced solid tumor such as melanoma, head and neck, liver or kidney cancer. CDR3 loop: CASSVAGWETQYF. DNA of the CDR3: TGTGCCAGCAGCGTAGCGGGGTGGGAGACCCAGTACTTC.